This passage covers 21 T cell receptor beta chains from one sample sequenced in a study of T cell repertoires and HLA-DP antigens. The antigens these receptors bind are not known. Method: immunoSEQ multiplex PCR; TCRdb's copy keeps in-frame clones and lacks some. The table shows about 73,000 clones, with 80% occurring only once. The sample taken for sequencing was CD4+ T cells from PBMCs. The receptors derive from a man between 60 and 75 years old in good health and CMV-seronegative.

This chain connects TRBV6-5 to TRBJ1-5; perhaps TRBD1 as D (5 bases). Germline-derived CDR1 and CDR2 are MNHEY and SVGAGI. The germline V and J ends were trimmed by 8 bases and 7 bases, with 15 bases remaining between them. CDR3 length: 13 residues. The CDR3 DNA follows: TGTGCCAGCGGGGGAGGGCGGGGGCAGCCCCAGCATTTT. It translates to CASGGGRGQPQHF.

The gene calls are TRBV19 and TRBJ1-1, with a weak D call TRBD1 (5 bases). The germline V and J ends were trimmed by 3 bases and 5 bases, with 16 bases remaining between them. Germline CDR1 and CDR2: LNHDA and SQIVND (reference sequence). CDR3 size: 15 residues. This CDR3 reads CASSILGPLGTEAFF. DNA of the CDR3: TGTGCCAGTAGTATTCTGGGGCCGTTAGGGACTGAAGCTTTCTTT.

The table lists this clone with a few counts. The rearrangement joins TRBV28 to TRBJ1-3, with TRBD1 as a possible D gene (6 bases). Between the trimmed V and J ends, which lost 6 bases and 10 bases, there was a span of 19 bases. Germline loops: CDR1 MDHEN, CDR2 SYDVKM. The CDR3 has 14 amino acids. The CDR3 loop reads CASSAGGGRRTIYF. CDR3 bases: TGTGCCAGCAGCGCGGGGGGGGGCCGACGGACCATATATTTT.

This rearrangement joins TRBV5-4 to TRBJ2-3; 8 bases are shared with TRBD2. Germline CDR1 SGHNT, CDR2 YYREEE (reference sequence). V shed 2 bases and J 3 bases; nucleotides not matched to a gene: 5. This CDR3 spans 15 amino acids. Here the CDR3 reads CASSLWASGTDTQYF. The CDR3 DNA reads as TGTGCCAGCAGCTTATGGGCTAGCGGGACAGATACGCAGTATTTT.

This clone was recorded once. This sequence joins TRBV4-3 and TRBJ1-2, with no clear D. With 5 bases removed from V and 0 bases from J, the gap between germline ends came to 7 bases. The CDR3 runs 13 residues. The germline gives CDR1 LGHNA, CDR2 YSLEER. The DNA of the CDR3 is TGCGCCAGCAGCGCCCGGGCTAACTATGGCTACACCTTC. Its protein is CASSARANYGYTF.

The chain uses TRBV5-4 and TRBJ1-1; no clear D. This CDR3 is 9 amino acids long. Germline V gene sequence: CDR1 SGHNT, CDR2 YYREEE (reference sequence). Trimming stripped 4 bases from V and 8 bases from J, with 3 bases between. This CDR3 is CASSLEAFF. CDR3 DNA: TGTGCCAGCAGCCTCGAAGCTTTCTTT.

The genes are TRBV13 and TRBJ1-2; 12 bases line up with TRBD1. CDR1 is PRHDT and CDR2 is FYEKMQ in the germline V gene (reference sequence). Trimming took 3 bases from V and 8 from J; bases not matched to a gene: 10. The CDR3 runs 16 residues. CDR3 sequence reads: CASSLGQGARRPGYTF. The CDR3 region has the DNA TGTGCCAGCAGCTTGGGACAGGGGGCGCGTAGGCCCGGCTACACCTTC.

The rearrangement joins TRBV7-6 to TRBJ1-1; 7 bases line up with TRBD1. This CDR3 is 13 amino acids long. J was trimmed by 2 bases and V by 5 bases; bases with no gene match: 2. Germline CDR1 and CDR2: SGHVS and FNYEAQ. CDR3 residues: CASSRDSNTEAFF. The CDR3 nucleotides are TGTGCCAGCAGCCGGGACAGCAACACTGAAGCTTTCTTT.

This clone was counted a single time. The chain is built from TRBV6-6 and TRBJ2-7; the D is unclear. Germline V gene lookup returns CDR1 MNHNY and CDR2 SVGAGI (reference sequence). The CDR3 has 14 amino acids. V was cut by 5 bases and J by 1 base, with 12 bases left in between. This CDR3 reads CASSPDHRSYEQYV. CDR3 in DNA: TGTGCCAGCAGTCCGGACCATCGGTCCTACGAGCAGTACGTC.

V gene TRBV7-9 combines with J gene TRBJ1-3; 7 nucleotides match TRBD1. This CDR3 spans 15 amino acids. Germline V gives CDR1 SEHNR, CDR2 FQNEAQ (reference sequence). V was clipped by 7 bases and J by 0 bases; unmatched bases: 6. The CDR3 protein is CASIRQGNSGNTIYF. The DNA of the CDR3 is TGTGCCAGCATACGACAGGGCAACTCTGGAAACACCATATATTTT.

The chain is built from TRBV7-2 and TRBJ1-3, with D unclear. The V end was cut by 5 bases, the J end by 0 bases, with 11 bases between. Germline V gene lookup returns CDR1 SGHTA and CDR2 FQGNSA. The CDR3 is 15 amino acids. CDR3 region: CASSHGSPSGNTIYF. The CDR3 coding sequence is TGTGCCAGCAGCCACGGATCCCCCTCTGGAAACACCATATATTTT.

The chain carries TRBV12-5 and TRBJ1-1; 9 bases match TRBD1. Trimming removed 5 bases from V and 4 bases from J; junction bases left unmatched: 5. This CDR3 is 14 amino acids long. In germline, CDR1 is LGHNT, CDR2 FRNRAP. For the CDR3, the DNA is TGTGCTAGTGGTACCGCGACAGGGGGCACTGAAGCTTTCTTT. This gives the protein CASGTATGGTEAFF. The variable domain in full, completed from reference TRBV12-5 and TRBJ1-1, reads DARVTQTPRHKVTEMGQEVTMRCQPILGHNTVFWYRQTMMQGLELLAYFRNRAPLDDSGMPKDRFSAEMPDATLATLKIQPSEPRDSAVYFCASGTATGGTEAFFGQGTRLTVV.

The genes are TRBV7-8 and TRBJ2-5; TRBD2 is a possible D gene (6 bases). Trimming pared 5 bases from V and 5 bases from J, leaving 15 bases between. The CDR3 is 14 residues long. Germline CDR1 and CDR2: SGHVS and FQNEAQ. The CDR3 bases are TGTGCCAGCAGCGTGCGGGACCGAAGCGAGACCCAGTACTTC. This sequence encodes CASSVRDRSETQYF.

The rearrangement links TRBV13 to TRBJ1-2; D is possibly TRBD1 (6 bases). The CDR3 has 14 residues. Trimming took off 5 bases at V and 2 bases at J, with 12 bases between the two ends. Germline V gene sequence: CDR1 PRHDT, CDR2 FYEKMQ (reference sequence). CDR3 DNA sequence: TGTGCCAGCAGCGTTCAGGGGTCCAACTATGGCTACACCTTC. It encodes CASSVQGSNYGYTF.

This clone occurred a few times. The chain uses TRBV5-6 and TRBJ1-3; 8 bases are shared with TRBD1. This CDR3 has 16 amino acids. The ends lost 4 bases at V and 2 bases at J; junction bases unmatched: 8. Per the germline V gene, CDR1 is SGHDT and CDR2 is YYEEEE. In nucleotides, the CDR3 is TGTGCCAGCAGCCGCGACAGGGGAGCCCCTGGAAACACCATATATTTT. This codes for CASSRDRGAPGNTIYF.

The chain recombines TRBV4-3 with TRBJ2-3; the match to TRBD2 covers 14 bases. Germline V gene lookup returns CDR1 LGHNA and CDR2 YSLEER. J lost 6 bases, V lost 3 bases, and 5 bases had no gene match. The CDR3 totals 16 residues. In DNA form, the CDR3 reads TGCGCCAGCAGCCATTGGACTAGCGGGGGGAAGGATACGCAGTATTTT. Translating it yields CASSHWTSGGKDTQYF.

The V gene is TRBV7-3, the J gene TRBJ2-3; D gene ambiguous. The CDR3 contains 13 residues. With 1 base removed from V and 1 base from J, the gap between germline ends came to 3 bases. CDR1 is SGHTA and CDR2 is FQGTGA in the germline V gene. DNA for the CDR3: TGTGCCAGCAGCTTAAGTCGCACAGATACGCAGTATTTT. Amino acid sequence: CASSLSRTDTQYF.

The J gene is TRBJ1-5, the V gene TRBV5-6; 7 nucleotides line up with TRBD1. This CDR3 comprises 13 residues. With 4 bases clipped from V and 6 bases from J, the junction kept 4 bases outside the gene matches. Germline V gives CDR1 SGHDT, CDR2 YYEEEE. This CDR3 is CASSLTGVQPQHF. The CDR3 bases are TGTGCCAGCAGCCTAACAGGGGTTCAGCCCCAGCATTTT.

The J gene is TRBJ2-5, the V gene TRBV9, with D perhaps TRBD2 (6 bases). The germline V and J ends were trimmed by 4 bases and 4 bases, with 17 bases remaining between them. The CDR3 consists of 15 residues. Germline V gene data show CDR1 as SGDLS and CDR2 as YYNGEE. Here the CDR3 DNA reads TGTGCCAGCAGCCCCGTCCCGCGGGGAGGAGAGACCCAGTACTTC. Its protein product is CASSPVPRGGETQYF. Full variable domain (outside the CDR3, taken from reference TRBV9 and TRBJ2-5): DSGVTQTPKHLITATGQRVTLRCSPRSGDLSVYWYQQSLDQGLQFLIQYYNGEERAKGNILERFSAQQFPDLHSELNLSSLELGDSALYFCASSPVPRGGETQYFGPGTRLLVL.

This chain joins TRBV7-2 and TRBJ1-1; D not certain. In germline, CDR1 is SGHTA, CDR2 FQGNSA. V was shortened by 1 base and J by 1 base, with 10 bases between the two germline ends. This CDR3 spans 15 amino acids. Here the CDR3 DNA reads TGTGCCAGCAGCTTAGAGTGGCGGCGGAACACTGAAGCTTTCTTT. It is translated as CASSLEWRRNTEAFF.

In this sample, this clone turned up once. The V gene is TRBV5-8, the J gene TRBJ2-5; 8 bases map to TRBD1. The CDR3 contains 14 residues. Germline CDR1 reads SGHTS; CDR2 reads YDEGEE. Trimming took 4 bases from V and 1 from J; bases not matched to a gene: 3. In nucleotides, the CDR3 is TGTGCCAGCAGCCGCGACAGGGGCCAAGAGACCCAGTACTTC. Encoded protein: CASSRDRGQETQYF.